Listed below are T cell receptor beta chains from one sample, sequenced in a study of blood T cell repertoires in COVID-19. Only in-frame clones appear in the TCRdb table, and some are missing; sequencing was by immunoSEQ multiplex PCR. The repertoire consists of 80,000 to 100,000 clones, with almost 90% occurring once and the leading ten covering around 2.1%. Sequencing used peripheral blood. Source of these receptors: a man between 50 and 59 years old with COVID-19, enrolled during active disease. Each CDR3 is given with its conserved first and last residue. Each record gives: V gene, J gene, D gene, clone size, CDR3 protein, CDR3 DNA. D genes are given only for firm matches. The size of a clone is reported for some rows only, either as once, few or many, or as a class for expanded clones.

>TRBV7-9|TRBJ1-4|-|-
CASSLGSLEEEKLFF
TGTGCCAGCAGCTTGGGGTCCCTGGAGGAGGAAAAACTGTTTTTT
>TRBV13|TRBJ1-2|TRBD1|-
CASSLEGAQGYTF
TGTGCCAGCAGCTTAGAGGGGGCGCAGGGCTACACCTTC
>TRBV9|TRBJ1-5|TRBD1|-
CASSGGMSNQPQHF
TGTGCCAGCTCAGGGGGAATGAGCAATCAGCCCCAGCATTTT
>TRBV28|TRBJ1-2|-|-
CASSLLSQWGAVGYTF
TGTGCCAGCAGTTTATTATCTCAGTGGGGCGCAGTTGGCTACACCTTC
>TRBV5-1|TRBJ1-5|TRBD1|-
CASMRGVTGTGNQPQHF
TGCGCCAGCATGCGTGGTGTGACAGGGACTGGCAATCAGCCCCAGCATTTT
>TRBV27|TRBJ1-1|-|-
CASSFGQQNTEAFF
TGTGCCAGCAGTTTTGGACAGCAGAACACTGAAGCTTTCTTT
>TRBV12-3/TRBV12-4|TRBJ1-4|-|-
CASSTTEKLFF
TGTGCCAGCAGTACAACGGAAAAACTGTTTTTT
>TRBV19|TRBJ1-2|-|-
CASSIRHLRQYGYTF
TGTGCCAGTAGTATCAGGCACTTACGTCAATATGGCTACACCTTC
>TRBV5-1|TRBJ1-1|-|-
CASSIQRSLGAEAFF
TGCGCCAGCAGCATACAACGGAGCCTCGGGGCTGAAGCTTTCTTT
>TRBV3-1/TRBV3-2|TRBJ2-7|TRBD2|-
CASSPSPGLAYEQYF
TGTGCCAGCAGCCCATCCCCGGGACTAGCGTACGAGCAGTACTTC
>TRBV7-2|TRBJ2-1|-|-
CASSFDSYNEQFF
TGTGCCAGCAGCTTCGACAGTTACAATGAGCAGTTCTTC
>TRBV18|TRBJ1-2|TRBD1|-
CASSPVVSGGYGYTF
TGTGCCAGCTCACCGGTCGTTTCAGGGGGCTATGGCTACACCTTC
>TRBV27|TRBJ2-2|TRBD1|-
CASKRGTTGTTNTGELFF
TGTGCCAGCAAACGAGGGACGACAGGGACGACGAACACCGGGGAGCTGTTTTTT
>TRBV5-8|TRBJ2-7|-|-
CASTQTGPYEQYF
TGTGCCAGTACACAGACAGGCCCCTACGAGCAGTACTTC
>TRBV5-1|TRBJ2-7|-|-
CASSLAGDTYEQYF
TGCGCCAGCAGCTTGGCAGGGGATACTTACGAGCAGTACTTC
>TRBV6-6|TRBJ2-2|-|-
CASRLATGELFF
TGTGCCAGCAGGCTCGCGACCGGGGAGCTGTTTTTT
>TRBV29-1|TRBJ1-1|-|few
CSVARGGTNTEAFF
TGCAGCGTTGCCCGAGGCGGTACGAACACTGAAGCTTTCTTT
>TRBV7-6|TRBJ2-1|TRBD1|-
CASSLEGQRYNEQFF
TGTGCCAGCAGCTTAGAGGGACAGAGATACAATGAGCAGTTCTTC
>TRBV27|TRBJ1-1|-|-
CASRQGWNTEAFF
TGTGCCAGCAGACAGGGTTGGAACACTGAAGCTTTCTTT
>TRBV6-5|TRBJ2-5|-|-
CASRGGSQETQYF
TGTGCCAGCAGGGGGGGTTCCCAAGAGACCCAGTACTTC
>TRBV20-1|TRBJ1-1|-|-
CSASPQTGTEAFF
TGCAGTGCTAGTCCCCAGACAGGCACTGAAGCTTTCTTT
>TRBV5-8|TRBJ2-3|TRBD2|-
CASSPGLAGGQDTQYF
TGTGCCAGCAGCCCCGGACTAGCGGGGGGGCAAGATACGCAGTATTTT
>TRBV5-4|TRBJ2-2|TRBD2|-
CASSPSGGDTGELFF
TGTGCCAGCAGCCCTAGCGGGGGAGACACCGGGGAGCTGTTTTTT
>TRBV19|TRBJ1-5|-|-
CASSIVGGISNQPQHF
TGTGCCAGTAGTATAGTAGGAGGGATCAGCAATCAGCCCCAGCATTTT
>TRBV14|TRBJ2-7|-|-
CASGRGFYEQYF
TGTGCCAGCGGAAGGGGGTTTTACGAGCAGTACTTC
>TRBV7-2|TRBJ1-2|TRBD1|-
CASSLATGAGGYTF
TGTGCCAGCAGCTTAGCGACAGGGGCGGGTGGCTACACCTTC
>TRBV5-1|TRBJ1-1|TRBD1|-
CASSRGTADTEAFF
TGCGCCAGCAGCCGCGGGACAGCAGACACTGAAGCTTTCTTT
>TRBV27|TRBJ2-7|-|-
CASSPRQESSYEQYF
TGTGCCAGCAGTCCCAGACAGGAGAGCTCCTACGAGCAGTACTTC
>TRBV15|TRBJ1-2|TRBD1|-
CATSNNLRGQGNYF
TGTGCCACCAGCAACAACCTGCGGGGACAGGGGAATTACTTC
>TRBV28|TRBJ1-2|-|-
CASSRTAAYGYTF
TGTGCCAGCAGCCGGACAGCAGCCTATGGCTACACCTTC
>TRBV18|TRBJ1-2|TRBD1|-
CASSARQGIAGYTF
TGTGCCAGCTCCGCAAGACAGGGGATCGCGGGGTACACCTTC
>TRBV11-3|TRBJ1-3|-|-
CASSPGGGSGNTIYF
TGTGCCAGCAGCCCAGGCGGGGGCTCTGGAAACACCATATATTTT
>TRBV4-1|TRBJ1-4|-|-
CASRREAPAGEKLFF
TGCGCCAGCAGGCGCGAGGCCCCCGCTGGGGAAAAACTGTTTTTT
>TRBV24-1|TRBJ2-7|TRBD1|-
CATSEGQGFSYEQYF
TGTGCCACCAGTGAGGGACAGGGTTTCTCCTACGAGCAGTACTTC
>TRBV7-6|TRBJ2-2|-|-
CASSLPTDRANTGELFF
TGTGCCAGCAGCCTACCAACCGACAGAGCGAACACCGGGGAGCTGTTTTTT
>TRBV4-2|TRBJ1-3|-|few
CASSQVGKGAGNTIYF
TGTGCCAGCAGCCAAGTAGGGAAGGGGGCTGGAAACACCATATATTTT
>TRBV6-2/TRBV6-3|TRBJ1-1|-|-
CASSLQAGPGEAFF
TGTGCCAGCAGTCTTCAGGCAGGTCCAGGTGAAGCTTTCTTT
>TRBV5-4|TRBJ2-2|-|-
CASSLVVGRLIPGELFF
TGTGCCAGCAGCTTGGTTGTCGGCAGGTTGATTCCCGGGGAGCTGTTTTTT
>TRBV30|TRBJ1-1|-|once
CAWSKGVNTEAFF
TGTGCCTGGAGTAAGGGGGTAAACACTGAAGCTTTCTTT
>TRBV6-5|TRBJ1-2|-|-
CASSRGEGNYGYTF
TGTGCCAGCAGTAGGGGGGAGGGAAACTATGGCTACACCTTC
>TRBV5-1|TRBJ2-7|-|-
CASSLAQVHEQYF
TGCGCCAGCAGCTTGGCACAGGTCCACGAGCAGTACTTC
>TRBV7-6|TRBJ2-2|TRBD1|once
CASSLGSGTVNTGELFF
TGTGCCAGCAGCTTGGGATCCGGGACAGTTAACACCGGGGAGCTGTTTTTT
>TRBV29-1|TRBJ1-1|-|few
CSVVTRGFRTEAFF
TGCAGCGTTGTAACGCGAGGGTTCCGCACTGAAGCTTTCTTT